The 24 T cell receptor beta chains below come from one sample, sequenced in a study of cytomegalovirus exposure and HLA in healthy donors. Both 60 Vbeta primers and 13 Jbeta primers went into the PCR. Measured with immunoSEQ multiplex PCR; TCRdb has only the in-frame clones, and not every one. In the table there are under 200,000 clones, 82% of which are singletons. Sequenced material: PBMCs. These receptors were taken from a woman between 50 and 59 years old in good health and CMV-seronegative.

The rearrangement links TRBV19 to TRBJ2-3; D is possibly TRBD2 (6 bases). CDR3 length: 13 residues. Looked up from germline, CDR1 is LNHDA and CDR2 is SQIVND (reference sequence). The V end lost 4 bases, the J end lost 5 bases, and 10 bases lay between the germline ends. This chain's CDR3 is CASSSGNQDTQYF. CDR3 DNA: TGTGCCAGTAGTAGCGGGAACCAAGATACGCAGTATTTT. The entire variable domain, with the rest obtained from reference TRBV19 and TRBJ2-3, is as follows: DGGITQSPKYLFRKEGQNVTLSCEQNLNHDAMYWYRQDPGQGLRLIYYSQIVNDFQKGDIAEGYSVSREKKESFPLTVTSAQKNPTAFYLCASSSGNQDTQYFGPGTRLTVL.

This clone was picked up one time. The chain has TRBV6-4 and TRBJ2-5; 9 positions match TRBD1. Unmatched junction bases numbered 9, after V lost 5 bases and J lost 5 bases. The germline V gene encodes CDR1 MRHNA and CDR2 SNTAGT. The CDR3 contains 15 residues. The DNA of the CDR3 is TGTGCCAGCAGTCCGACAGGGGGAGGTGGGGAGACCCAGTACTTC. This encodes CASSPTGGGGETQYF.

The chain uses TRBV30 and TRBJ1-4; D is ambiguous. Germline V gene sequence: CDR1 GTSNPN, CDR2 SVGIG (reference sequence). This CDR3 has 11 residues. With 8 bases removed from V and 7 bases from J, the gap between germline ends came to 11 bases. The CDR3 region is CAVRRGEKLFF. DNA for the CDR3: TGTGCCGTGCGTCGGGGTGAAAAACTGTTTTTT. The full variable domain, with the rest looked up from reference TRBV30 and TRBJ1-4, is SQTIHQWPATLVQPVGSPLSLECTVEGTSNPNLYWYRQAAGRGLQLLFYSVGIGQISSEVPQNLSASRPQDRQFILSSKKLLLSDSGFYLCAVRRGEKLFFGSGTQLSVL.

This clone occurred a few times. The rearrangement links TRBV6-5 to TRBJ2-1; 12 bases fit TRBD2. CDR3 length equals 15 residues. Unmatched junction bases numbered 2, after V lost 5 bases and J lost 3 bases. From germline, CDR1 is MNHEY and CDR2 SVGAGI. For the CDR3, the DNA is TGTGCCAGCAGTGTGACTAGCGGGGGCTACAATGAGCAGTTCTTC. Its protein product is CASSVTSGGYNEQFF.

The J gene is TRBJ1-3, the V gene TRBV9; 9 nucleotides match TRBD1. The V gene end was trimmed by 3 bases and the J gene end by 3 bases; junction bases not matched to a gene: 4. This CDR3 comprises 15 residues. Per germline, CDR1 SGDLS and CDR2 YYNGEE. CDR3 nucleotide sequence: TGTGCCAGCAGCGCCTGGACAGGGGTTGGAAACACCATATATTTT. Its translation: CASSAWTGVGNTIYF.

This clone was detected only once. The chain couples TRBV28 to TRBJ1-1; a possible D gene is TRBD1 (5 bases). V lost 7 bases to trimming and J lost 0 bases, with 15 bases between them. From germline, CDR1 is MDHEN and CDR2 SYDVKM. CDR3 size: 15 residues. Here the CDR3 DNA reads TGTGCCAGCAACGGCGTGGGGGGGTTGAACACTGAAGCTTTCTTT. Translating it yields CASNGVGGLNTEAFF.

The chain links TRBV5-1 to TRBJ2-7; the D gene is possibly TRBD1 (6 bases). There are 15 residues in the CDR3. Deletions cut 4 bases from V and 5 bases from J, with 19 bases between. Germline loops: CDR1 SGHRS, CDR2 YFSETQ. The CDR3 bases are TGCGCCAGCAGCCCCTACAGGGCCCCCCGGAACGAGCAGTACTTC. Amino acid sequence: CASSPYRAPRNEQYF.

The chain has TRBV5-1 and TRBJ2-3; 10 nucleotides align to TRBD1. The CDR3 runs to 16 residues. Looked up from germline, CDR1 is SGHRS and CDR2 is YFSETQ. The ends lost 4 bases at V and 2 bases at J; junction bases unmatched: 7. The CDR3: CASSRDRGLDTDTQYF. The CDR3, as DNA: TGCGCCAGCAGCAGGGACAGGGGTCTTGACACAGATACGCAGTATTTT. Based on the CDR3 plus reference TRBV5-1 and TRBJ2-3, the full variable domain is KAGVTQTPRYLIKTRGQQVTLSCSPISGHRSVSWYQQTPGQGLQFLFEYFSETQRNKGNFPGRFSGRQFSNSRSEMNVSTLELGDSALYLCASSRDRGLDTDTQYFGPGTRLTVL.

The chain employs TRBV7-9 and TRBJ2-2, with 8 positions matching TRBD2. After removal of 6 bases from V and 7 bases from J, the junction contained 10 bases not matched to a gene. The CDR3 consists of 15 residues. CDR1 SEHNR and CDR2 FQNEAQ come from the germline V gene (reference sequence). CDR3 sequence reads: CASSSPGLVGGELFF. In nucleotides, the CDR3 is TGTGCCAGCAGTTCCCCGGGACTAGTGGGCGGGGAGCTGTTTTTT.

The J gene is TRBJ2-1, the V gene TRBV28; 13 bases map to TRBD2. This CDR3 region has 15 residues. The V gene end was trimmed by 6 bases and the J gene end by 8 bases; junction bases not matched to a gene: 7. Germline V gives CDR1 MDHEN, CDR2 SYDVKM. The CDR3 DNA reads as TGTGCCAGCAGCCAGGGACTAGCGGGGTATTATGAGCAGTTCTTC. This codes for CASSQGLAGYYEQFF.

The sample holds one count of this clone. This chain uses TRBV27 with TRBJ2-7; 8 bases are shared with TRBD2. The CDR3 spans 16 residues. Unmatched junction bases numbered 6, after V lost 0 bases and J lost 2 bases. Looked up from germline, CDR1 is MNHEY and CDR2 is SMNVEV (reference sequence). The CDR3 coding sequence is TGTGCCAGCAGTTTATCTGCGGGGGGCGTAACCTACGAGCAGTACTTC. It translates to CASSLSAGGVTYEQYF.

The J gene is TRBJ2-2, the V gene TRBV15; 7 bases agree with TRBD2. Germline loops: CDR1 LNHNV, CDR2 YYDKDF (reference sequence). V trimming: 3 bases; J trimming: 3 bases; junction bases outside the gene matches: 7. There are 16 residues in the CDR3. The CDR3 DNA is TGTGCCACCAGCAGCCTTAGCGGGTACTACACCGGGGAGCTGTTTTTT. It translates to CATSSLSGYYTGELFF. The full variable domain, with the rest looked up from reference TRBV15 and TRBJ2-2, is DAMVIQNPRYQVTQFGKPVTLSCSQTLNHNVMYWYQQKSSQAPKLLFHYYDKDFNNEADTPDNFQSRRPNTSFCFLDIRSPGLGDTAMYLCATSSLSGYYTGELFFGEGSRLTVL.

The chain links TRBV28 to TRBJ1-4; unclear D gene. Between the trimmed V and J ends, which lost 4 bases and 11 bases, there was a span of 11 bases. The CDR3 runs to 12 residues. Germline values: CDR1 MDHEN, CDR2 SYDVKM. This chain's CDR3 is CASSSPTNKLFF. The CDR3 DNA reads TGTGCCAGCAGTTCCCCCACAAATAAACTGTTTTTT.

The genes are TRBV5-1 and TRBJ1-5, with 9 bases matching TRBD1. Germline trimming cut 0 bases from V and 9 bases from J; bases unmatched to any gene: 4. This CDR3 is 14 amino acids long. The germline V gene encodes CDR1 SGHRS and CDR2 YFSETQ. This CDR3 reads CASSLEQGAPPQHF. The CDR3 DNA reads TGCGCCAGCAGCTTGGAACAGGGGGCACCGCCCCAGCATTTT. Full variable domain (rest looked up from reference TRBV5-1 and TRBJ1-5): KAGVTQTPRYLIKTRGQQVTLSCSPISGHRSVSWYQQTPGQGLQFLFEYFSETQRNKGNFPGRFSGRQFSNSRSEMNVSTLELGDSALYLCASSLEQGAPPQHFGDGTRLSIL.

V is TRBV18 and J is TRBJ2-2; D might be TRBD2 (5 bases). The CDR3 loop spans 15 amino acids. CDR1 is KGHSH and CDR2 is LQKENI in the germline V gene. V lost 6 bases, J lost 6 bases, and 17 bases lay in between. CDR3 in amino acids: CASSHDPGKSGELFF. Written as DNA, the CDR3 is TGTGCCAGCTCCCACGACCCGGGGAAGTCCGGGGAGCTGTTTTTT.

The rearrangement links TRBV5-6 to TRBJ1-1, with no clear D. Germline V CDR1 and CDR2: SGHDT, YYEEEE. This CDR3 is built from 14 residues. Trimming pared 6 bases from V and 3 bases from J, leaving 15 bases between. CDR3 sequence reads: CASISMGKDTEAFF. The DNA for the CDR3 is TGTGCCAGCATTTCTATGGGCAAGGACACTGAAGCTTTCTTT.

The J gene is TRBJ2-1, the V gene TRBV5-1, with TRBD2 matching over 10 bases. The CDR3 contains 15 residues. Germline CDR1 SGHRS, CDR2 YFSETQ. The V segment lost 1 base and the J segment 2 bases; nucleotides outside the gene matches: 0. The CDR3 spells CASSLTSGTYNEQFF. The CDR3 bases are TGCGCCAGCAGCTTGACTAGCGGGACCTACAATGAGCAGTTCTTC.

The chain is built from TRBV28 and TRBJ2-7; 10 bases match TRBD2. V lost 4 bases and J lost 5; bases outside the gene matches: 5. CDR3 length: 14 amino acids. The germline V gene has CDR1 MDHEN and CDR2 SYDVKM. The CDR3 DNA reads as TGTGCCAGCAGTTCTAGCGGGAGAGGCGACGAGCAGTACTTC. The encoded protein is CASSSSGRGDEQYF.

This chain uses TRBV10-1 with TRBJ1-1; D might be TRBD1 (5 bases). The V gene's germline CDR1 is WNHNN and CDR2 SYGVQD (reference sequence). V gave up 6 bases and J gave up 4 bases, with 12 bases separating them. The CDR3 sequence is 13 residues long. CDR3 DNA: TGCGCCAGCAGCACAGGCTCCGGCACTGAAGCTTTCTTT. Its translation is CASSTGSGTEAFF.

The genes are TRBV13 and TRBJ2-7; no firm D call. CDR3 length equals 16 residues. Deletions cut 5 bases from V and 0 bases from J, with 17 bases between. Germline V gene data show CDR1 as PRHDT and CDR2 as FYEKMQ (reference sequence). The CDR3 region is CASSPTLTESSYEQYF. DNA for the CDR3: TGTGCCAGCAGCCCGACTCTGACGGAGAGCTCCTACGAGCAGTACTTC.

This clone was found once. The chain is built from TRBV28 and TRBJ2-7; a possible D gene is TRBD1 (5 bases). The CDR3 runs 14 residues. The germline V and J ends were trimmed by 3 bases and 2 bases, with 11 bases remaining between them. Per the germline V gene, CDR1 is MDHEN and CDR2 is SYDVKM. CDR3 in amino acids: CASSFPDRTYEQYF. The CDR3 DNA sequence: TGTGCCAGCAGTTTCCCCGACAGAACCTACGAGCAGTACTTC.

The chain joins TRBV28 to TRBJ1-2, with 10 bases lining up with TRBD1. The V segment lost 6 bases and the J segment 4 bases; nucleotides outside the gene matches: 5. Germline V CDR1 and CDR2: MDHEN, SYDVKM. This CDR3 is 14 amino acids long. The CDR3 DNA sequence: TGTGCCAGCAGGGCGGGACAGGGGTCCTATGGCTACACCTTC. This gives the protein CASRAGQGSYGYTF.

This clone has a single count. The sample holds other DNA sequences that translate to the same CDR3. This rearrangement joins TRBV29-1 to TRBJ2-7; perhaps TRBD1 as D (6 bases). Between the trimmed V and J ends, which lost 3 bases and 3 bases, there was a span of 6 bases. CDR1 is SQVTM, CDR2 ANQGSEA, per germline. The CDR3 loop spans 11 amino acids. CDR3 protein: CSVDRGYEQYF. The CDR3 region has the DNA TGCAGCGTTGACAGGGGCTACGAGCAGTACTTC.

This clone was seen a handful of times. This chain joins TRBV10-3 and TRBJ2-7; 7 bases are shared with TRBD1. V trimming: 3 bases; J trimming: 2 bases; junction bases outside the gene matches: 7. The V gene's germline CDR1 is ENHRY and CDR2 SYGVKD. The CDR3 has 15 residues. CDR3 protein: CAISDSDRRPYEQYF. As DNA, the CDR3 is TGTGCCATCAGTGACTCGGACAGGCGACCCTACGAGCAGTACTTC.